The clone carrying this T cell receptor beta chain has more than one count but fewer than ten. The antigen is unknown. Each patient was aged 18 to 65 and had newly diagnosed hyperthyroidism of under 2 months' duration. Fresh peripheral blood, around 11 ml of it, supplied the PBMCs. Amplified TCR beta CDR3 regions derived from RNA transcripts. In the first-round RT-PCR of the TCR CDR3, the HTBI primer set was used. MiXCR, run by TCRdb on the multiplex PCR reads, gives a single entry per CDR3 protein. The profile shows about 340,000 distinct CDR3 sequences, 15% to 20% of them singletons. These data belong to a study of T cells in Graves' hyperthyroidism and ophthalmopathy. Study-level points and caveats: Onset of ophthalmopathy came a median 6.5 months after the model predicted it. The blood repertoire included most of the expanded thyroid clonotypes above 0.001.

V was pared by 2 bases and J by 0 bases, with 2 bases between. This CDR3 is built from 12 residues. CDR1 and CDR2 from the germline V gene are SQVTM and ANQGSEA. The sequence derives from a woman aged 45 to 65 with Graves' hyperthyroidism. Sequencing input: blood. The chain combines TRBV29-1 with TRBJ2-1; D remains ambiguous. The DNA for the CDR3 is TGCAGCGTTGAAACCTCCTACAATGAGCAGTTCTTC. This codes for CSVETSYNEQFF.